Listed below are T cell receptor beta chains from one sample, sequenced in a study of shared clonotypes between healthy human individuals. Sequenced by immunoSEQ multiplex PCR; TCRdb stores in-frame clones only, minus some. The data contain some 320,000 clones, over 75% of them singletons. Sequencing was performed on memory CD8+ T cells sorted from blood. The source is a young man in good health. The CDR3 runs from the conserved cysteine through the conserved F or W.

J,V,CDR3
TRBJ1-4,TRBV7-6,CASGTGGGEKLFF
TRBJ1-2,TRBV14,CASSQDIRGTTGYTF
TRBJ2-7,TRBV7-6,CASSLKVDTSYEQYF
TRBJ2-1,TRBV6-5,CASSPGRRGNEQFF
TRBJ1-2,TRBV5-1,CASSLETPSYGYTF
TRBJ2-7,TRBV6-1,CASSGVLAGGPNEQYF
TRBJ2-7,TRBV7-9,CASSRRDRDPYEQYF
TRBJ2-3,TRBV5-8,CASSGGDSQAYTDTQYF
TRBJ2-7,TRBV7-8,CASRGWTEPSYEQYF
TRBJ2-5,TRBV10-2,CASSRLALPKETQYF
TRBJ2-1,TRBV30,CAWSGLSANEQFF
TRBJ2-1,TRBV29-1,CSVAPGTGYNEQFF
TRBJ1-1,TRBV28,CASIFRGMNTEAFF
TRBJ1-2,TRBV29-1,CSVPGTDYGYTF
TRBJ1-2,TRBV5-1,CASSLGESTGDGYTF
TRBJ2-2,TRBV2,CASSEMALISGAWGTGELFF
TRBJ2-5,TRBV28,CASSLTSGGQETQYF
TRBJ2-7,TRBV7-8,CASSLVGTGPSSYEQYF
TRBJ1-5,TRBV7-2,CASSLWGPRGQPQHF
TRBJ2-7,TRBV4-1,CASSPPGLSEQYF
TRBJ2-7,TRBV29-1,CSVVGLAASSYEQYF
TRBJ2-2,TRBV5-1,CASQSLTGLGTGELFF
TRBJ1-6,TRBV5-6,CASSLSPGTLHF
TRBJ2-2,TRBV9,CASSPLAGGELFF
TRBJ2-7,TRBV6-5,CASSYASGSWYEQYF
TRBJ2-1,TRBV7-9,CASSLSGGAFNEQFF
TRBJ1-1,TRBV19,CASSIPLNTEAFF
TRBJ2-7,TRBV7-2,CASSLVPSGSYEQYF
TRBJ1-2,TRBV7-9,CASSRETDGYTF
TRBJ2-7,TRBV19,CASSIFSDGAYEQYF
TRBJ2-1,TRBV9,CASSPLGLNEQFF
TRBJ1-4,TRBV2,CASSGVPGRVNEKLFF
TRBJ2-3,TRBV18,CASSPRTGYTDTQYF
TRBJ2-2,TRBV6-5,CASSYRAGELFF
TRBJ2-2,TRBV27,CASGLYTGELFF
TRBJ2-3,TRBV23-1,CASSRLLAGLSTDTQYF
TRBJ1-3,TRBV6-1,CASSRTAGNTIYF
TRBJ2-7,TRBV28,CASSLAGDAYEQYF
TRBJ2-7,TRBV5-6,CASSPGTGGYEQYF
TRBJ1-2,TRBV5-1,CASSSLGTGEGYTF
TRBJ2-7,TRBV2,CASREDRGFSYEQYF
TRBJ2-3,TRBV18,CASSPTPGQGADTQYF
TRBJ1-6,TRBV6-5,CASSLDSAYNSPLHF
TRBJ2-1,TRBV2,CASKVQGRDNEQFF
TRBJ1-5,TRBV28,CASSAPGLQHF
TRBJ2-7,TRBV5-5,CASSLDGLQGLASYEQYF
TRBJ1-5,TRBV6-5,CASRPTGGGNQPQHF
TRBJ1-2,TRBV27,CASRPTGKNGYTF
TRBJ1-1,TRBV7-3,CASSLNSLGNTEAFF
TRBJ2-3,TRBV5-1,CATRAVGTDTQYF
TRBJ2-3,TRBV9,CASSFLAGDTQYF
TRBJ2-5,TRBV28,CASSLVAGPGETQYF
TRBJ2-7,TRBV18,CASSPTPFDTPPRTYEQYF
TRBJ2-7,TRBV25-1,CASSAAGIFFF
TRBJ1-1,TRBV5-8,CASSFLPRDTNTEAFF
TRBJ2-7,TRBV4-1,CASSHARVRDVDYEQYF